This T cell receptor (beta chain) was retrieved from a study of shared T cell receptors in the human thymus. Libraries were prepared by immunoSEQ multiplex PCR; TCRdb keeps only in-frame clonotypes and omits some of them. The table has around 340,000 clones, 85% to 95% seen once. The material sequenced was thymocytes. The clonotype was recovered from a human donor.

The DNA for the CDR3 is TGTGCCAGCAGCTTAGATGGGATCCCAGCGGGATTGAACTACGAGCAGTACTTC. It translates to CASSLDGIPAGLNYEQYF. This sequence joins TRBV11-2 and TRBJ2-7, with TRBD2 matching 7 bases. The CDR3 is made up of 18 amino acids. Per the germline V gene, CDR1 is SGHAT and CDR2 is FQNNGV. V dropped 0 bases and J dropped 3; count of bases not matched to a gene: 14.